This paragraph covers one TCR beta chain sequence. Clones were read by immunoSEQ multiplex PCR, and TCRdb kept only the in-frame ones, dropping some. The sample contains approximately 180,000 clones, over 65% of which appear only once. This sample stems from a study of blood T cell repertoires in COVID-19. The V end lost 10 bases, the J end lost 7 bases, and 12 bases lay between the germline ends. This CDR3 is built from 11 residues. Germline CDR1 is KGHDR and CDR2 is SFDVKD. The rearrangement joins TRBV24-1 to TRBJ1-1; D is undetermined. The source is a person between 65 and 79 years old with COVID-19, enrolled during active disease. Sample: peripheral blood. The CDR3 here is CATRVSVEAFF. CDR3 sequence (DNA): TGTGCCACGAGGGTTTCGGTTGAAGCTTTCTTT.